A selection of T cell receptor beta chains follows, all from one sample in a study of OX40 agonist ivuxolimab in advanced cancers. Data came from immunoSEQ multiplex PCR; TCRdb stores just in-frame clones and leaves some out. Of about 29,000 clones in the sample, nearly 95% are singletons; the top ten hold roughly 10%. The source material was CD4+ or CD8+ T cells sorted from blood, sampled in a trial of the OX40 agonist ivuxolimab. The receptors were sampled from an adult with an advanced solid tumor such as melanoma, head and neck, liver or kidney cancer. CDR3s include the opening cysteine and the closing phenylalanine or tryptophan. Only part of the rows carry a size: once, few, many, or a class if the clone is expanded.

J: TRBJ2-5
size: .
V: TRBV4-1
CDR3: CASSQIGQPQETQYF

J: TRBJ2-3
size: .
V: TRBV27
CDR3: CATRQAGTDTQYF

J: TRBJ2-5
size: .
V: TRBV27
CDR3: CASSLGGAYQETQYF

J: TRBJ2-5
size: .
V: TRBV5-4
CDR3: CASSAGQERETQYF

J: TRBJ1-3
size: .
V: TRBV7-2
CDR3: CASSLGPNSGNTIYF

J: TRBJ1-5
size: .
V: TRBV9
CDR3: CASSVDGGSWMMTYSNQPQHF

J: TRBJ1-5
size: few
V: TRBV30
CDR3: CAWTTGFQPQHF

J: TRBJ1-2
size: .
V: TRBV9
CDR3: CASSVVTGGAYGYTF

J: TRBJ2-5
size: .
V: TRBV4-1
CDR3: CASSQAGTQETQYF

J: TRBJ1-1
size: .
V: TRBV5-1
CDR3: CASSLGQHVNTEAFF

J: TRBJ1-2
size: .
V: TRBV5-4
CDR3: CASSGGGQGINYGYTF

J: TRBJ2-3
size: .
V: TRBV7-3
CDR3: CASSSGVGRGTDTQYF

J: TRBJ2-7
size: .
V: TRBV12-5
CDR3: CASGLTGAYEQYF

J: TRBJ2-7
size: .
V: TRBV10-3
CDR3: CAISLRDMSSYEQYF

J: TRBJ1-4
size: .
V: TRBV25-1
CDR3: CASSGGQGAATNEKLFF

J: TRBJ1-5
size: .
V: TRBV5-6
CDR3: CASSLGGYSNQPQHF

J: TRBJ2-1
size: .
V: TRBV9
CDR3: CASSVGGWGEVSYNEQFF

J: TRBJ2-1
size: .
V: TRBV15
CDR3: CATRGGAFREQFF

J: TRBJ1-4
size: .
V: TRBV4-3
CDR3: CASSQPGPSEKLFF

J: TRBJ2-7
size: .
V: TRBV19
CDR3: CASSSGTSGDFWSYEQYF

J: TRBJ2-7
size: .
V: TRBV19
CDR3: CASSTSGGYEQYF

J: TRBJ2-1
size: .
V: TRBV28
CDR3: CASSSRQGAFNEQFF

J: TRBJ1-1
size: .
V: TRBV30
CDR3: CAWILKAAPEAFF

J: TRBJ1-1
size: once
V: TRBV7-2
CDR3: CASSSSTGSHTEAFF

J: TRBJ2-7
size: .
V: TRBV9
CDR3: CASSDNRQGEKYF

J: TRBJ2-1
size: few
V: TRBV15
CDR3: CATSRTRRDSYNEQFF

J: TRBJ2-1
size: .
V: TRBV6-5
CDR3: CASSLAGGNEQFF

J: TRBJ1-5
size: .
V: TRBV19
CDR3: CASSIPGFQPQHF

J: TRBJ2-5
size: .
V: TRBV15
CDR3: CATSRPGGTSGGGLQETQYF

J: TRBJ2-1
size: .
V: TRBV6-4
CDR3: CASSESGSHEQFF

J: TRBJ2-7
size: .
V: TRBV11-1
CDR3: CASSFGAGLSSYEQYF

J: TRBJ2-1
size: .
V: TRBV29-1
CDR3: CSVERGSNNEQFF

J: TRBJ2-5
size: once
V: TRBV10-3
CDR3: CAIEGRGVGGEETQYF

J: TRBJ2-7
size: .
V: TRBV9
CDR3: CASSVGPSYEQYF

J: TRBJ1-2
size: .
V: TRBV7-9
CDR3: CASSPGQTYGYTF

J: TRBJ2-7
size: .
V: TRBV2
CDR3: CASSEVWGREQYF

J: TRBJ1-1
size: .
V: TRBV7-6
CDR3: CASSLGAGGPEAFF

J: TRBJ1-2
size: once
V: TRBV5-6
CDR3: CASSLELPYGYTF

J: TRBJ1-5
size: .
V: TRBV19
CDR3: CASSIVKREDFNQPQHF

J: TRBJ2-2
size: .
V: TRBV4-1
CDR3: CASSPRQGGSGELFF

J: TRBJ2-1
size: .
V: TRBV7-9
CDR3: CASSLGSGSNEQFF

J: TRBJ2-7
size: .
V: TRBV27
CDR3: CASSLGTRPGEQYF

J: TRBJ1-5
size: .
V: TRBV2
CDR3: CASNLGNQPQHF

J: TRBJ1-2
size: .
V: TRBV27
CDR3: CASSFILGYGYTF

J: TRBJ2-2
size: .
V: TRBV19
CDR3: CASSGREGPGELFF